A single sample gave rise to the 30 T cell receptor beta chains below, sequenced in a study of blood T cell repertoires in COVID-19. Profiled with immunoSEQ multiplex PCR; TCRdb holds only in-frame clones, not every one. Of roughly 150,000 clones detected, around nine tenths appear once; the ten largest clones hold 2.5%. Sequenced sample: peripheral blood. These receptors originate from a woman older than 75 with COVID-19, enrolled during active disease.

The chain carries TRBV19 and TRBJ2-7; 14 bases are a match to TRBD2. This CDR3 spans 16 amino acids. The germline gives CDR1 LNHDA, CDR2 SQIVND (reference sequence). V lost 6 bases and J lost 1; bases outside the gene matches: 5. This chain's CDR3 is CASSSGTSGSSYEQYF. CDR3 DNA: TGTGCCAGTAGCTCCGGGACTAGCGGGAGTTCCTACGAGCAGTACTTC.

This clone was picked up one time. CDR3 DNA: TGTGCCAGCAGCAAACGGACAGGGGACGGTGAGCAGTTCTTC. Residues: CASSKRTGDGEQFF. The genes are TRBV7-2 and TRBJ2-1, with 9 bases identical to TRBD1. V lost 5 bases to trimming and J lost 9 bases; unmatched junction nucleotides: 8. The length of the CDR3 is 14 residues. CDR1 and CDR2 (germline): SGHTA, FQGNSA.

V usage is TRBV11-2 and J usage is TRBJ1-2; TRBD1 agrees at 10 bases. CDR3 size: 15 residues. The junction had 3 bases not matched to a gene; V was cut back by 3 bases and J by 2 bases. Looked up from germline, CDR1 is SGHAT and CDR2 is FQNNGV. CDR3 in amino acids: CASSFPGQGNYGYTF. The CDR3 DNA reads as TGTGCCAGCAGCTTTCCGGGACAGGGGAACTATGGCTACACCTTC. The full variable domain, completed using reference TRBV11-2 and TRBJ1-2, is EAGVAQSPRYKIIEKRQSVAFWCNPISGHATLYWYQQILGQGPKLLIQFQNNGVVDDSQLPKDRFSAERLKGVDSTLKIQPAKLEDSAVYLCASSFPGQGNYGYTFGSGTRLTVV.

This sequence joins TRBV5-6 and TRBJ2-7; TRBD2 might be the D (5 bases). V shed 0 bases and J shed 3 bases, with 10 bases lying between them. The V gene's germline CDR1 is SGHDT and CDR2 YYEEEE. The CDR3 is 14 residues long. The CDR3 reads CASSLVVSVYEQYF. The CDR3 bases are TGTGCCAGCAGCTTGGTGGTTAGCGTCTACGAGCAGTACTTC.

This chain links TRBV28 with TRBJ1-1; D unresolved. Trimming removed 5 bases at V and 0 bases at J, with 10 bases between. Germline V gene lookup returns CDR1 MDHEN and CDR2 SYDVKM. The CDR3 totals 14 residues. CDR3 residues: CASSPDTLNTEAFF. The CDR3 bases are TGTGCCAGCAGTCCAGACACTCTGAACACTGAAGCTTTCTTT.

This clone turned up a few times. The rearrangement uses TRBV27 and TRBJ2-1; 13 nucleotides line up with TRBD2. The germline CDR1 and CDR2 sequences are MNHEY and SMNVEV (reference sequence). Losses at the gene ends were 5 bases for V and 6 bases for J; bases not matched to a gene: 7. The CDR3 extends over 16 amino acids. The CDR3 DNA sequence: TGTGCCAGCAGTACTGGACTAGCGGGAGATTCCAATGAGCAGTTCTTC. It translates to CASSTGLAGDSNEQFF.

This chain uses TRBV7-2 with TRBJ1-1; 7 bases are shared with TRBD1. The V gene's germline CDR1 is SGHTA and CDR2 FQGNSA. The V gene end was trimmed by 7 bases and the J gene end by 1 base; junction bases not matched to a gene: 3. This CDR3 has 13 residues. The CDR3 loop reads CASTRDRNTEAFF. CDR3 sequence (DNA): TGTGCCAGCACCCGGGACAGGAACACTGAAGCTTTCTTT.

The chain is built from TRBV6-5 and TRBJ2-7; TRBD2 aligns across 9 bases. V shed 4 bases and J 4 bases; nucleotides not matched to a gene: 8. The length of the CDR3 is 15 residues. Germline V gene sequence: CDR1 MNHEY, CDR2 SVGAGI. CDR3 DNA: TGTGCCAGCAGTTCACCGGGACTAGCTGGGTACGAGCAGTACTTC. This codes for CASSSPGLAGYEQYF.

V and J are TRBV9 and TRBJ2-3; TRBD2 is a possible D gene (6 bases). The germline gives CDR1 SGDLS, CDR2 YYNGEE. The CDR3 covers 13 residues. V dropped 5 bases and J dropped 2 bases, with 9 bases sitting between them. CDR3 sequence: CASSSGDTDTQYF. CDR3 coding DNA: TGTGCCAGCAGTAGCGGAGACACAGATACGCAGTATTTT.

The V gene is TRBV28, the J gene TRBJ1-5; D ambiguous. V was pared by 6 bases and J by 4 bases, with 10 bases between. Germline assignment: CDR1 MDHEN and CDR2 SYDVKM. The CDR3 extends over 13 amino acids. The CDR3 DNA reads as TGTGCCAGCAGCCTAATGTCTAATCAGCCCCAGCATTTT. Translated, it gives CASSLMSNQPQHF.

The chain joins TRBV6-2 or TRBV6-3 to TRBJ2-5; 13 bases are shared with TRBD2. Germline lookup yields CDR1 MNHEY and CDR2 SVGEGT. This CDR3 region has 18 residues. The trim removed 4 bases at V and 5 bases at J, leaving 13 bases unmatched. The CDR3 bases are TGTGCCAGCAGTTCCCGGACTAGCGGGAGAGGATTCGGGGAGACCCAGTACTTC. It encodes CASSSRTSGRGFGETQYF.

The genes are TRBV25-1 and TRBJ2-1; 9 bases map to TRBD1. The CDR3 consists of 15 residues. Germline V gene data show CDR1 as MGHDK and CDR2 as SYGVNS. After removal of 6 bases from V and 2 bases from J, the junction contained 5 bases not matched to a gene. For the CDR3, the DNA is TGTGCCAGCAGCGGGACAGGGAGGACCTACAATGAGCAGTTCTTC. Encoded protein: CASSGTGRTYNEQFF.

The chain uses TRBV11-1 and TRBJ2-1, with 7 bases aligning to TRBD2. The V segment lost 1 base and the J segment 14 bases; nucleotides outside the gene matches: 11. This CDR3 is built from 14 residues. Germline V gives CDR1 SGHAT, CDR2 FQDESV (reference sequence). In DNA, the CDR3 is TGTGCCAGCAGCTTAGTAAGGTCTAGCGGAAAGAAGTTCTTC. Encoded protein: CASSLVRSSGKKFF.

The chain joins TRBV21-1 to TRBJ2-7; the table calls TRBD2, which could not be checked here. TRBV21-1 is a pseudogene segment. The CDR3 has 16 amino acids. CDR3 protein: CASSKAVTSGAYEQYF. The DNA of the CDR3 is TGTGCCAGCAGCAAAGCTGTCACTAGCGGGGCCTACGAGCAGTACTTC.

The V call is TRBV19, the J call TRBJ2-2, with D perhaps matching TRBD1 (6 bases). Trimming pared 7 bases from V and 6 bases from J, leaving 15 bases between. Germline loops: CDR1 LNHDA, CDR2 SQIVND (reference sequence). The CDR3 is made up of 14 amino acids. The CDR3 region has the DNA TGTGCCAGTATTGGCTGGGGGCAATCCGGGGAGCTGTTTTTT. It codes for CASIGWGQSGELFF.

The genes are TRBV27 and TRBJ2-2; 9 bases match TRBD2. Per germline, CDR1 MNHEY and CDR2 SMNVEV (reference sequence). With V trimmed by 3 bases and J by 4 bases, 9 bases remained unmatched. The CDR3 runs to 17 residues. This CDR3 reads CASSFSGLAGRTGELFF. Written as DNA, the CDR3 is TGTGCCAGCAGTTTTTCAGGGCTAGCGGGACGCACCGGGGAGCTGTTTTTT.

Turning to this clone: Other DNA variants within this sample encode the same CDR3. The CDR3 DNA reads TGCGCCAGCAGCCTGGGACAGGGGGCAGATACGCAGTATTTT. Translated: CASSLGQGADTQYF. The chain carries TRBV5-1 and TRBJ2-3, with 11 positions matching TRBD1. The V segment lost 4 bases and the J segment 4 bases; nucleotides outside the gene matches: 2. Germline CDR1 SGHRS, CDR2 YFSETQ. The CDR3 contains 14 residues.

The CDR3 DNA follows: TGCGCCAGCAGCCAACAACAGGGGGCGAGCTATGGCTACACCTTC. Protein product: CASSQQQGASYGYTF. The chain joins TRBV4-3 to TRBJ1-2, with 9 bases lining up with TRBD1. CDR3 length: 15 residues. Germline V lookup: CDR1 LGHNA, CDR2 YSLEER. Germline trimming cut 2 bases from V and 4 bases from J; bases unmatched to any gene: 5.

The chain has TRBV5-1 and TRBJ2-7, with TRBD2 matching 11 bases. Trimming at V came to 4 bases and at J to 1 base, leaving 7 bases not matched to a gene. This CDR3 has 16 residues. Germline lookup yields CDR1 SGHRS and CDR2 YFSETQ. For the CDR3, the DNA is TGCGCCAGCAGCGGAACCGGGACTAGCGGTTCCTACGAGCAGTACTTC. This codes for CASSGTGTSGSYEQYF.

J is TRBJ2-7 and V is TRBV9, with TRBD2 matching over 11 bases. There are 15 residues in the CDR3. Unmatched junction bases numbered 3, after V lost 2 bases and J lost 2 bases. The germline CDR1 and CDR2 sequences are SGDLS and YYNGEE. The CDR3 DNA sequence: TGTGCCAGCAGCGTCGGGACTAGCGGCGCCTACGAGCAGTACTTC. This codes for CASSVGTSGAYEQYF.

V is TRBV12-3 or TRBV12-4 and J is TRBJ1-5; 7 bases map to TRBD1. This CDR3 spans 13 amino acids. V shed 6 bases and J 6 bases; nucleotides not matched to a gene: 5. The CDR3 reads CASRKGASQPQHF. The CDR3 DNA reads TGTGCCAGCAGGAAGGGGGCCTCTCAGCCCCAGCATTTT.

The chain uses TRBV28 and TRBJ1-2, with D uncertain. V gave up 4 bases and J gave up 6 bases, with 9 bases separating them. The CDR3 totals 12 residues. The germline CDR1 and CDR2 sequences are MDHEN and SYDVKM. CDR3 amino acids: CASSSRLNGYTF. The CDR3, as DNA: TGTGCCAGCAGTTCCAGATTGAATGGCTACACCTTC.

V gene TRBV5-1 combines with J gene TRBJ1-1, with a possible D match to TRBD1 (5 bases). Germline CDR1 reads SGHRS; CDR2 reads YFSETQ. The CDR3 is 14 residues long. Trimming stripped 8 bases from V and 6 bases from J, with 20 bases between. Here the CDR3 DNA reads TGCGCCAGTACCCCCTCAGGGTTTGGGTCTGAAGCTTTCTTT. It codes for CASTPSGFGSEAFF.

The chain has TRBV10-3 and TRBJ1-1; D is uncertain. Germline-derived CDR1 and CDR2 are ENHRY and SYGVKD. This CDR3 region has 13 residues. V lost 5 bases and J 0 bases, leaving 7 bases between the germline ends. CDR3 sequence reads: CAISKEVNTEAFF. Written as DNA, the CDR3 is TGTGCCATCAGTAAAGAGGTGAACACTGAAGCTTTCTTT.

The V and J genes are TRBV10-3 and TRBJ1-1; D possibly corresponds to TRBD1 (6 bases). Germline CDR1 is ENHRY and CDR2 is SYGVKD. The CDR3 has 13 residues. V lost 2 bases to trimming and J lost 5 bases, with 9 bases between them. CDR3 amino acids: CAISEDRTTEAFF. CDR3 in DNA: TGTGCCATCAGTGAGGACAGGACAACTGAAGCTTTCTTT.

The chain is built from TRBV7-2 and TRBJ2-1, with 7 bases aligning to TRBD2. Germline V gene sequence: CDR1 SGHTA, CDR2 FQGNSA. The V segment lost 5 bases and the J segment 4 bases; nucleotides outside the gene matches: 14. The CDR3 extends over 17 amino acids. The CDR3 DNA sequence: TGTGCCAGCAGCCCATCCTTGGGGCTAGCGGAATACAATGAGCAGTTCTTC. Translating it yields CASSPSLGLAEYNEQFF. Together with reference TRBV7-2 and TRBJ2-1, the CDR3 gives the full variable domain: GAGVSQSPSNKVTEKGKDVELRCDPISGHTALYWYRQSLGQGLEFLIYFQGNSAPDKSGLPSDRFSAERTGGSVSTLTIQRTQQEDSAVYLCASSPSLGLAEYNEQFFGPGTRLTVL.

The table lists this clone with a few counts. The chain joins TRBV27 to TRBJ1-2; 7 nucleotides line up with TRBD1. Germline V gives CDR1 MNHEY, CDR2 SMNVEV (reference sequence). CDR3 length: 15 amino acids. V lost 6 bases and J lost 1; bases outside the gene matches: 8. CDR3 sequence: CASSPLDRNNYGYTF. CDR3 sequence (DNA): TGTGCCAGCAGCCCTTTGGACAGGAATAACTATGGCTACACCTTC.

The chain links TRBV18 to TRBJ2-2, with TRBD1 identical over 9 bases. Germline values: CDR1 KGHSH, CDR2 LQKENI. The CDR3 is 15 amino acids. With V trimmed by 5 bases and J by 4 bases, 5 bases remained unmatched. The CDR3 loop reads CASSARDRVTGELFF. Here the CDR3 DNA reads TGTGCCAGCTCAGCCCGGGACAGGGTCACCGGGGAGCTGTTTTTT.

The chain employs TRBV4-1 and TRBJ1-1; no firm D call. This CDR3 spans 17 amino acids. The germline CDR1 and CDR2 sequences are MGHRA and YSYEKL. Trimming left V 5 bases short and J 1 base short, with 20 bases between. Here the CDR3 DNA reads TGCGCCAGCAGCGAAATTCAACCCAGTAAAAAGAACACTGAAGCTTTCTTT. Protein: CASSEIQPSKKNTEAFF.

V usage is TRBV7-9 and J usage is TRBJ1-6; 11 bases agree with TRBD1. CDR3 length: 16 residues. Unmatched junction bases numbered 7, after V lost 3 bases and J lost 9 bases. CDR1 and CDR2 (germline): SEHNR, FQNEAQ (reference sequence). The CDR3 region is CASSFLTGTGGSPLHF. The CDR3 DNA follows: TGTGCCAGCAGCTTTCTAACCGGGACAGGGGGTTCACCCCTCCACTTT. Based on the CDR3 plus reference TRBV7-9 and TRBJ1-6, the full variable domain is DTGVSQNPRHKITKRGQNVTFRCDPISEHNRLYWYRQTLGQGPEFLTYFQNEAQLEKSRLLSDRFSAERPKGSFSTLEIQRTEQGDSAMYLCASSFLTGTGGSPLHFGNGTRLTVT.